This entry is about one T cell receptor beta chain. The data were obtained in a study of blood T cell repertoires in COVID-19. Study in general: The United States, Italy and Spain provided the acute and convalescent COVID-19 samples. PBMCs, B-cell-depleted T cells, or T cells were the source of the cDNA or gDNA that made up the material.

The germline V gene encodes CDR1 MDHEN and CDR2 SYDVKM. The CDR3 sequence is 12 residues long. V dropped 8 bases and J dropped 7 bases, with 15 bases sitting between them. Original processing methods: Amplification from reference gene primers served as the basis for estimated nucleated cell counts. Assay: immunoSEQ multiplex PCR; the TCRdb copy retains only in-frame clones and omits some. For V, J and clone size, that table is used; D and trimming come from the DNA. The data contain 180,000 or so clones, about four fifths of them singletons. The genes are TRBV28 and TRBJ2-7; maybe TRBD2 (6 bases). The receptor was derived from a man aged 35-49 years who had recovered from COVID-19. Sequenced: peripheral blood. The CDR3 bases are TGTGCCAGCTCCCCGGGAGCGGAAGAGCAGTACTTC. It translates to CASSPGAEEQYF.